This T cell receptor beta chain was captured in a study of cytomegalovirus exposure and HLA in healthy donors. Vbeta (60) and Jbeta (13) primers were used in the PCR. Profiled with immunoSEQ multiplex PCR; TCRdb holds only in-frame clones, not every one. Here the sample spans over 100,000 clones, about 76% being singletons. Germline V gives CDR1 SNHLY, CDR2 FYNNEI. This CDR3 contains 11 residues. With 4 bases removed from V and 3 bases from J, the gap between germline ends came to 4 bases. As concerns this clone: Its antigen is currently unknown.

The study, taken as a whole, reports: Later analysis suggested most CMV-associated TCR beta chains were HLA-restricted. According to the study, 180 or so TCR beta chains were cytomegalovirus-associated. Presence/absence analyses assumed roughly uniform sequencing depth across donors, which may not hold. Indistinguishable V segments, including TRBV6-2 and TRBV6-3, were excluded.

The origin of this receptor is a woman between 25 and 40 years old in good health and CMV-seronegative. Specimen: PBMCs. The genes are TRBV2 and TRBJ2-7; D uncertain. The chain's CDR3 is CASSAVYEQYF. DNA of the CDR3: TGTGCCAGCAGTGCAGTCTACGAGCAGTACTTC.